This entry lists 3 T cell receptor beta chains sequenced from one sample in a study of cytomegalovirus exposure and HLA in healthy donors. Sequencing used immunoSEQ multiplex PCR; TCRdb keeps in-frame clones, though not all of them. The sample shows roughly 250,000 clones, around 85% of them seen only once. The specimen was PBMCs. Receptor source: a woman aged 30 to 39 in good health and CMV-seropositive.

Turning to this clone: At the DNA level, this CDR3 is encoded by other sequences in the same sample as well. V and J are TRBV5-1 and TRBJ2-7; tentatively, D is TRBD2 (5 bases). The germline V gene encodes CDR1 SGHRS and CDR2 YFSETQ. This CDR3 region has 12 residues. Trimming cost V 5 bases and J 4 bases, with 10 bases left between them. The CDR3 sequence is CASSGESYEQYF. CDR3 bases: TGCGCCAGCAGTGGGGAGTCATACGAGCAGTACTTC.

A few counts support this clone. The chain uses TRBV5-4 and TRBJ1-2, with a tentative D call TRBD1 (5 bases). Trimming cost V 3 bases and J 3 bases, with 6 bases left between them. This CDR3 region has 12 residues. CDR1 and CDR2 from the germline V gene are SGHNT and YYREEE (reference sequence). CDR3 in amino acids: CASSSGDYGYTF. The CDR3 bases are TGTGCCAGCAGCTCGGGGGACTATGGCTACACCTTC.

V usage is TRBV7-9 and J usage is TRBJ1-1; D perhaps matches TRBD1 (6 bases). CDR1 and CDR2 (germline): SEHNR, FQNEAQ (reference sequence). V gave up 5 bases and J gave up 1 base, with 17 bases separating them. This CDR3 is built from 16 residues. This chain's CDR3 is CASSPKPGQTNTEAFF. In nucleotides, the CDR3 is TGTGCCAGCAGCCCCAAACCCGGACAGACGAACACTGAAGCTTTCTTT.